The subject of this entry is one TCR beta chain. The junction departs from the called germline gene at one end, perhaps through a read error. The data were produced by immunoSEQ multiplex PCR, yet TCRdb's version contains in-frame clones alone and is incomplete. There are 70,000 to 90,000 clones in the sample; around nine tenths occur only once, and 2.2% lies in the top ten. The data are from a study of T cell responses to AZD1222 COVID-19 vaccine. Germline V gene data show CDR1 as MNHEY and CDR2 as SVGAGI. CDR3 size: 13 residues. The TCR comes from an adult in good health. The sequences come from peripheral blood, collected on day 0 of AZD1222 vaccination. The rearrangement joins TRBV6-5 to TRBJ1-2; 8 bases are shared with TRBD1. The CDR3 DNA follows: TGTGCCAGCAGAAAAGGACAGGGCTATGACTACACCTTC. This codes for CASRKGQGYDYTF.